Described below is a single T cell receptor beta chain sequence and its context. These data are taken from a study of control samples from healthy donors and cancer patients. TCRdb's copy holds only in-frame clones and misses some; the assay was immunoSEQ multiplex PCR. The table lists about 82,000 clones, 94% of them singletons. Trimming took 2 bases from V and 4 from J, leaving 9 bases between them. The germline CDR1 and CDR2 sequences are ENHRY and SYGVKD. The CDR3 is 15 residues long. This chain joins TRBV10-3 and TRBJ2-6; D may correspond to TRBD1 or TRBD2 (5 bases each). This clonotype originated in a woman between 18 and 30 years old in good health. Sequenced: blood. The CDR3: CAISEAGTGANVLTF. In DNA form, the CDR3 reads TGTGCCATCAGTGAGGCCGGGACCGGGGCCAACGTCCTGACTTTC.